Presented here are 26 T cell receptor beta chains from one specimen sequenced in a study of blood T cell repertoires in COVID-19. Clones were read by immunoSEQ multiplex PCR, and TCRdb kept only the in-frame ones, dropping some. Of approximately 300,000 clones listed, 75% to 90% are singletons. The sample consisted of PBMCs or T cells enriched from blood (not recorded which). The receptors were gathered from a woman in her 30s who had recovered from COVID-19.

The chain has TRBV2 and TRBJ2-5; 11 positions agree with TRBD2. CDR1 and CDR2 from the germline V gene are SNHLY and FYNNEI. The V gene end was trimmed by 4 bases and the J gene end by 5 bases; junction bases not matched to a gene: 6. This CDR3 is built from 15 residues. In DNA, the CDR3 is TGTGCCAGCAGTGGAGGACTAGCGGGCCGGGAGACCCAGTACTTC. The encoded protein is CASSGGLAGRETQYF.

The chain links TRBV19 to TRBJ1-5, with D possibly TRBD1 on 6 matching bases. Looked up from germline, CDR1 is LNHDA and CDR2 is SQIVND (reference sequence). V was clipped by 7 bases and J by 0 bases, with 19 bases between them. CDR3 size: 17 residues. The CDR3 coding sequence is TGTGCCAGTACTTCCTTCTGGGGGCAAAGTAGCAATCAGCCCCAGCATTTT. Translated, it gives CASTSFWGQSSNQPQHF.

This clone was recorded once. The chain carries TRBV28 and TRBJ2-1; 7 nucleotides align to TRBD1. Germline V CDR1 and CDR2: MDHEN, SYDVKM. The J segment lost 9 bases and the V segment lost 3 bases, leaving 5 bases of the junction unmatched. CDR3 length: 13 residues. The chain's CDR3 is CASSFTGAVEQFF. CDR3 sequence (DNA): TGTGCCAGCAGTTTCACAGGGGCGGTTGAGCAGTTCTTC.

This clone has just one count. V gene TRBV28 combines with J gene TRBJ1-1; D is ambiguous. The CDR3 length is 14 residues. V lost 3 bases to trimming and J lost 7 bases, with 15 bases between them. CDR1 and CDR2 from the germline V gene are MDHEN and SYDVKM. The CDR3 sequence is CASSFLDREYEAFF. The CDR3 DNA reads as TGTGCCAGCAGTTTCCTAGACCGGGAGTATGAAGCTTTCTTT.

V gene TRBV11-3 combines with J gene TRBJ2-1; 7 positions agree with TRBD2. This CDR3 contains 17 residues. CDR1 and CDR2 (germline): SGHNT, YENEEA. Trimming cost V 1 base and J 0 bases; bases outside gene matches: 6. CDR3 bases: TGTGCCAGCAGCTTAGCGACTAGCTCCGACTCCTACAATGAGCAGTTCTTC. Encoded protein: CASSLATSSDSYNEQFF.

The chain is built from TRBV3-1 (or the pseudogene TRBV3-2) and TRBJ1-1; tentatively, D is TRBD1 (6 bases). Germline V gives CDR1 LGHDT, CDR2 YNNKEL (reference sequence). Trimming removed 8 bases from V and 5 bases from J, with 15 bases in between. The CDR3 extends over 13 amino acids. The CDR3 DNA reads TGTGCCAGCGATCAAAGGGGGGGAACTGAAGCTTTCTTT. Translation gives CASDQRGGTEAFF.

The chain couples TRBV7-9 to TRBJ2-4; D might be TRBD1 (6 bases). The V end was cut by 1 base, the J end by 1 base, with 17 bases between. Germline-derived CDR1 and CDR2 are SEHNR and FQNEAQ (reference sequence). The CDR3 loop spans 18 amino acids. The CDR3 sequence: CASSLGHEGVRAKNIQYF. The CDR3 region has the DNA TGTGCCAGCAGCTTAGGTCACGAGGGGGTAAGGGCCAAAAACATTCAGTACTTC.

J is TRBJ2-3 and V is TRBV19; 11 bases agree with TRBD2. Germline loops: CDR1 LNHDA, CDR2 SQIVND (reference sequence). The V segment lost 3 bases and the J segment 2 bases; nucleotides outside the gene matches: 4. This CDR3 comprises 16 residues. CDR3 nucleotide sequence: TGTGCCAGTAGTATGGTAGCGGGGGGGCCCACAGATACGCAGTATTTT. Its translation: CASSMVAGGPTDTQYF.

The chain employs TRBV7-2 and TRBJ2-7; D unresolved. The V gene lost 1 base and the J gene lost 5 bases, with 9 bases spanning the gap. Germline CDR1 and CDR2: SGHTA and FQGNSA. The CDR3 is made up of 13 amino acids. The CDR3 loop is CASSLGVSDEQYF. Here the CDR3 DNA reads TGTGCCAGCAGCTTAGGTGTGAGTGACGAGCAGTACTTC. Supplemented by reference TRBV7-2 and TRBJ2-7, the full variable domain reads GAGVSQSPSNKVTEKGKDVELRCDPISGHTALYWYRQSLGQGLEFLIYFQGNSAPDKSGLPSDRFSAERTGGSVSTLTIQRTQQEDSAVYLCASSLGVSDEQYFGPGTRLTVT.

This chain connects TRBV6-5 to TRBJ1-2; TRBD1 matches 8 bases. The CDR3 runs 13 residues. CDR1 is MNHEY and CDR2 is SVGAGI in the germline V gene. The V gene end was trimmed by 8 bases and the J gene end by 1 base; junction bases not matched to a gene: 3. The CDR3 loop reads CASSTGDNYGYTF. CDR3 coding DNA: TGTGCCAGCTCGACAGGGGATAACTATGGCTACACCTTC.

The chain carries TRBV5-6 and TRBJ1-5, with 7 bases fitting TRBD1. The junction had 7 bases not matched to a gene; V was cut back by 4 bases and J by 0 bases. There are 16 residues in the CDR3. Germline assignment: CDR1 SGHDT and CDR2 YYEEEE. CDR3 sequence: CASSHTGAFSNQPQHF. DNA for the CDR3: TGTGCCAGCAGCCATACAGGGGCCTTTAGCAATCAGCCCCAGCATTTT.

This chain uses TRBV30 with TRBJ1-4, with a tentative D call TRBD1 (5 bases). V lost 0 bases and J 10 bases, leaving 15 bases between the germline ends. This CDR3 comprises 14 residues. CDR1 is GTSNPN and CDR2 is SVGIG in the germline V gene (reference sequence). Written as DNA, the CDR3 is TGTGCCTGGAGTGTCCCGTCTGGGGGGGGAAAACTGTTTTTT. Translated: CAWSVPSGGGKLFF. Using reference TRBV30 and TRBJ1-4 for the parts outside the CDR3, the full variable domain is SQTIHQWPATLVQPVGSPLSLECTVEGTSNPNLYWYRQAAGRGLQLLFYSVGIGQISSEVPQNLSASRPQDRQFILSSKKLLLSDSGFYLCAWSVPSGGGKLFFGSGTQLSVL.

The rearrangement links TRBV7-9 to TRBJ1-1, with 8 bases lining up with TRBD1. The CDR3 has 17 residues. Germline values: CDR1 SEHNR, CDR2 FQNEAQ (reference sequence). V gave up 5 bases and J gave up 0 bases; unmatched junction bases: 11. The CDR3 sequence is CASSTSTGEYMNTEAFF. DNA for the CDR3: TGTGCCAGCAGCACCTCGACAGGGGAATATATGAACACTGAAGCTTTCTTT. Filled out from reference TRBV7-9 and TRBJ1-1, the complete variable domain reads DTGVSQNPRHKITKRGQNVTFRCDPISEHNRLYWYRQTLGQGPEFLTYFQNEAQLEKSRLLSDRFSAERPKGSFSTLEIQRTEQGDSAMYLCASSTSTGEYMNTEAFFGQGTRLTVV.

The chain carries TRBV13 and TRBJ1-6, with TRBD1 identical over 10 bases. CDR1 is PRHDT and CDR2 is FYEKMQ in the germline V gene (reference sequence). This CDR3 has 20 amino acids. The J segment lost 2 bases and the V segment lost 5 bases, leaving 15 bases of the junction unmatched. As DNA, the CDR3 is TGTGCCAGCAGCGGGACGGGACAGGGGCTCGGGGCTGCCTATAATTCACCCCTCCACTTT. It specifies CASSGTGQGLGAAYNSPLHF.

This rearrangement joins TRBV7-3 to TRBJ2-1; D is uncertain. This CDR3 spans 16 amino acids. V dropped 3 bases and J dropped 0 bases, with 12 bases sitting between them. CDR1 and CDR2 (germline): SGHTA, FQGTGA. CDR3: CASSLSRTVSYNEQFF. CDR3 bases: TGTGCCAGCAGCTTGAGTCGTACTGTCTCCTACAATGAGCAGTTCTTC.

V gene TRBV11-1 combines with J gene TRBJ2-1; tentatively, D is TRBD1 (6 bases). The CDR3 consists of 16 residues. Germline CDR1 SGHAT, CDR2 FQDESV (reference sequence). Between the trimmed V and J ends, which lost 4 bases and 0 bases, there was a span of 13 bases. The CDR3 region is CASSWGQLSSYNEQFF. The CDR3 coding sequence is TGTGCCAGCAGCTGGGGGCAGCTTAGCTCCTACAATGAGCAGTTCTTC.

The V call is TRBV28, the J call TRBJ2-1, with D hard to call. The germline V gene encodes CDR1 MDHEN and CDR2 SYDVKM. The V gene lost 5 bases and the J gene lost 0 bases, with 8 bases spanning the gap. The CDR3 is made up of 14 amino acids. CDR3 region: CASSLTGSYNEQFF. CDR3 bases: TGTGCCAGCAGTCTAACGGGCTCCTACAATGAGCAGTTCTTC. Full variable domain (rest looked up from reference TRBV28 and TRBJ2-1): DVKVTQSSRYLVKRTGEKVFLECVQDMDHENMFWYRQDPGLGLRLIYFSYDVKMKEKGDIPEGYSVSREKKERFSLILESASTNQTSMYLCASSLTGSYNEQFFGPGTRLTVL.

The CDR3 protein is CASSSGLAGNEQFF. For the CDR3, the DNA is TGTGCCAGCAGCTCTGGACTAGCGGGAAATGAGCAGTTCTTC. V is TRBV5-4 and J is TRBJ2-1, with 12 bases that match TRBD2. The CDR3 is 14 residues long. With 3 bases clipped from V and 7 bases from J, the junction kept 2 bases outside the gene matches. Germline V gene lookup returns CDR1 SGHNT and CDR2 YYREEE (reference sequence).

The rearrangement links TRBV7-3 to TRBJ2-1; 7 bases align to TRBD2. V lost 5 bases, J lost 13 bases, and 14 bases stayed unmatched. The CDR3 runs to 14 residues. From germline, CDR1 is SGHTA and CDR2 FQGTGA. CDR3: CASSPRAGEVLQFF. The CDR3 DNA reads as TGTGCCAGCAGCCCACGGGCGGGAGAGGTGCTCCAGTTCTTC.

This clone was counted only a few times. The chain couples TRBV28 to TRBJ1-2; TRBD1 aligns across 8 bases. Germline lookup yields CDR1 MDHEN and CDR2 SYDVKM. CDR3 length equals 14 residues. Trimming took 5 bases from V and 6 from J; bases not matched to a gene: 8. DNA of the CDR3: TGTGCCAGCAGTCCGGGGCAGGGGGCCCATGGCTACACCTTC. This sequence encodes CASSPGQGAHGYTF.

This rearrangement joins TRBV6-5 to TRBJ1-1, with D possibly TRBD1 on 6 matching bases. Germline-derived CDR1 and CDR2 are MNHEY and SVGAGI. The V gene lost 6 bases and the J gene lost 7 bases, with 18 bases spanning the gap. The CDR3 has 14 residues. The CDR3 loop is CASRLLRTAYEAFF. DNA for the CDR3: TGTGCCAGCAGACTACTGAGGACAGCCTATGAAGCTTTCTTT.

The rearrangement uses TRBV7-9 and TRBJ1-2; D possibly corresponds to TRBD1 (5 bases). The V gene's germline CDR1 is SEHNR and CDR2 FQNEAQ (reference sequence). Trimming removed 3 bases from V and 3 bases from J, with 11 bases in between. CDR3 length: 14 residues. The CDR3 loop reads CASSLAGYDYGYTF. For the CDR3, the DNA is TGTGCCAGCAGCTTGGCAGGGTACGACTATGGCTACACCTTC.

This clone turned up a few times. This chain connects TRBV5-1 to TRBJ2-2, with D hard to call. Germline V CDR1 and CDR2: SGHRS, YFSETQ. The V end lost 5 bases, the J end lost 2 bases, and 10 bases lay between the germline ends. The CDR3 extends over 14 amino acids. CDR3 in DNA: TGCGCCAGCAGTAAGACTCTCAACACCGGGGAGCTGTTTTTT. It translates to CASSKTLNTGELFF.

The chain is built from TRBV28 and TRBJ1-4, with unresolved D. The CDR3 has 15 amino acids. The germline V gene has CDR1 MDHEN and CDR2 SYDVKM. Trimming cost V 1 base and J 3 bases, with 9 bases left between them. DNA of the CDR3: TGTGCCAGCAGTTTATCCTCCGGGTCTAATGAAAAACTGTTTTTT. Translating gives CASSLSSGSNEKLFF.

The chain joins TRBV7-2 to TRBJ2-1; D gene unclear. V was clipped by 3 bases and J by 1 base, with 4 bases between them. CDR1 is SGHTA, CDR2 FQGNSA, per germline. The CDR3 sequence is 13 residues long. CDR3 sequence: CASSFTSYNEQFF. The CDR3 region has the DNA TGTGCCAGCAGCTTTACATCCTACAATGAGCAGTTCTTC.

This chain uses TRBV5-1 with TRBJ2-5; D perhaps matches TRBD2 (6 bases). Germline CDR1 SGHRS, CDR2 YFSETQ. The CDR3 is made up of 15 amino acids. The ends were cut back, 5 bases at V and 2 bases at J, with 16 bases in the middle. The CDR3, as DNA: TGCGCCAGCAGACGTACGGGAGCGGAACAAGAGACCCAGTACTTC. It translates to CASRRTGAEQETQYF.